This entry features one T cell receptor (beta chain) sequence. What it recognizes is unknown. This sample was included in a study of shared clonotypes between healthy human individuals. For the study at large: CD4 naive and CD4 memory each took three plates per donor, while CD8 naive took two and CD8 memory one. Study-wide results and caveats: Sampling covered blood only; tissue repertoires likely differ.

Study donors comprised healthy, HIV-negative adults devoid of recent acute infection or vaccination. Germline V gene sequence: CDR1 MGHRA, CDR2 YSYEKL. V was shortened by 1 base and J by 4 bases, with 8 bases between the two germline ends. The CDR3 is 15 residues long. This table comes from immunoSEQ multiplex PCR, and its TCRdb copy is limited to in-frame clones, with some not included. The sample shows 2 million to 2.5 million clones, approximately 93% of them seen only once. This sequence joins TRBV4-1 and TRBJ2-6; D call uncertain. The source of this sequence is a young man in good health. Some clones in this sample may be carry-over from other donors' samples. The sample taken for sequencing was naive CD4+ T cells from PBMCs. Subset: CD45RA+ positively selected. The CDR3 sequence: CASSQGVSGANVLTF. In DNA form, the CDR3 reads TGCGCCAGCAGCCAAGGGGTATCCGGGGCCAACGTCCTGACTTTC.